The clone carrying this T cell receptor beta chain was seen more than once but under ten times. The V gene end was trimmed by 5 bases and the J gene end by 4 bases; junction bases not matched to a gene: 8. The CDR3 spans 14 residues. Germline CDR1 GTSNPN, CDR2 SVGIG (reference sequence). These data come from a study of OX40 agonist ivuxolimab in advanced cancers. Data came from immunoSEQ multiplex PCR; TCRdb stores just in-frame clones and leaves some out. The data show about 96,000 clones, around 90% seen once. The chain uses TRBV30 and TRBJ2-1; the match to TRBD2 covers 7 bases. This clonotype was obtained from an adult with an advanced solid tumor such as melanoma, head and neck, liver or kidney cancer. Sample: CD4+ or CD8+ T cells sorted from blood, taken in a trial of the OX40 agonist ivuxolimab. The CDR3: CAWDTGGGYNEQFF. For the CDR3, the DNA is TGTGCCTGGGATACGGGAGGCGGGTACAATGAGCAGTTCTTC. Full variable domain (missing parts from reference TRBV30 and TRBJ2-1): SQTIHQWPATLVQPVGSPLSLECTVEGTSNPNLYWYRQAAGRGLQLLFYSVGIGQISSEVPQNLSASRPQDRQFILSSKKLLLSDSGFYLCAWDTGGGYNEQFFGPGTRLTVL.